The 19 T cell receptor beta chains in this list originate from one sample, sequenced in a study of shared T cell receptors in the human thymus (dated by TCRdb to 2020 to 2022). Libraries were constructed by the immunoSEQ multiplex PCR assay. TCRdb holds this immuneACCESS table with in-frame rearrangements only. Some clones are missing; in checked studies, unresolved V genes explain under half, and the rest has no known cause. The sample table lists some 700,000 clones, approximately 90% of them with a count of one. Clones ranked in the top ten supply 0.0085% to 0.012% of the sample. The same specimen was also included in a second study, on human thymus T cells.

Sequencing was carried out using thymocytes. These receptors originate from a boy under two years old with a congenital heart defect. Donor details come from another sample of the same person, matched by shared clones.

J is TRBJ2-5 and V is TRBV19, with TRBD2 matching over 15 bases. V trimming: 5 bases; J trimming: 5 bases; junction bases outside the gene matches: 15. CDR3 size: 19 residues. Germline lookup yields CDR1 LNHDA and CDR2 SQIVND (reference sequence). CDR3 bases: TGTGCCAGTAGTCCGAGCCCCGGACTAGCGGGAGGGCCGGGGGAGACCCAGTACTTC. Amino acids: CASSPSPGLAGGPGETQYF.

V and J are TRBV20-1 and TRBJ1-1; D is unclear. This CDR3 has 11 residues. V lost 3 bases and J lost 11, with 13 bases in between. Germline V gives CDR1 DFQATT, CDR2 SNEGSKA (reference sequence). The CDR3 DNA reads TGCAGTGCTAGTGGCAGTCTTTGGGCTTTCTTT. This encodes CSASGSLWAFF.

CDR3 sequence: CASCGTAYEQYF. CDR3 nucleotide sequence: TGTGCCAGCTGCGGGACAGCCTACGAGCAGTACTTC. The rearrangement uses TRBV18 and TRBJ2-7; perhaps TRBD1 as D (7 bases). The CDR3 consists of 12 residues. The germline gives CDR1 KGHSH, CDR2 LQKENI. V was cut by 7 bases and J by 2 bases, with 9 bases left in between.

The rearrangement uses TRBV19 and TRBJ1-5; TRBD1 matches at 9 bases. CDR1 is LNHDA and CDR2 is SQIVND in the germline V gene (reference sequence). This CDR3 has 17 amino acids. V lost 3 bases, J lost 6 bases, and 12 bases stayed unmatched. The DNA of the CDR3 is TGTGCCAGTAGTATGGTCAGTCGACAGGGGGGAGGTCAGCCCCAGCATTTT. Amino acids: CASSMVSRQGGGQPQHF.

This chain links TRBV6-6 with TRBJ2-7; 9 positions match TRBD1. This CDR3 is built from 15 residues. V dropped 5 bases and J dropped 3; count of bases not matched to a gene: 8. Germline loops: CDR1 MNHNY, CDR2 SVGAGI (reference sequence). The CDR3 DNA reads TGTGCCAGCAGTCATAAGGGACAGGGTATCTACGAGCAGTACTTC. Translation: CASSHKGQGIYEQYF.

The V gene is TRBV4-3, the J gene TRBJ2-4, with TRBD2 as a possible D gene (6 bases). V was clipped by 2 bases and J by 5 bases, with 22 bases between them. Per the germline V gene, CDR1 is LGHNA and CDR2 is YSLEER. The CDR3 consists of 18 residues. The CDR3 loop reads CASSQTYPLGRRENIQYF. In DNA, the CDR3 is TGCGCCAGCAGCCAAACCTACCCTTTGGGGCGGAGGGAAAACATTCAGTACTTC.

V and J are TRBV28 and TRBJ2-4, with TRBD2 matching over 10 bases. The CDR3 sequence is 17 residues long. Germline V gene sequence: CDR1 MDHEN, CDR2 SYDVKM. V was pared by 1 base and J by 4 bases, with 7 bases of the junction left unmatched. This CDR3 reads CASSLSGTSAGKNIQYF. CDR3 DNA: TGTGCCAGCAGTTTATCCGGGACTAGCGCGGGAAAAAACATTCAGTACTTC.

A note on this clone: Additional DNA sequences in this sample encode the identical CDR3. The J gene is TRBJ2-7, the V gene TRBV10-2; TRBD2 might be the D (5 bases). CDR1 and CDR2 (germline): WSHSY, SAAADI. The ends were cut back, 4 bases at V and 0 bases at J, with 7 bases in the middle. There are 13 residues in the CDR3. CDR3 nucleotides: TGCGCCAGCAGTGGAGGGAGCTCCTACGAGCAGTACTTC. As protein: CASSGGSSYEQYF.

CDR3 residues: CAISGEGAGNTIYF. CDR3 DNA sequence: TGTGCCATCAGTGGAGAGGGGGCTGGAAACACCATATATTTT. The chain couples TRBV10-3 to TRBJ1-3; D might be TRBD1 (6 bases). V lost 4 bases, J lost 2 bases, and 9 bases lay in between. CDR1 is ENHRY, CDR2 SYGVKD, per germline. CDR3 length equals 14 residues.

The DNA for the CDR3 is TGTGCCAGCAGTCGTCCGGATGCGGGGTCCTCGACCGGGGAGCTGTTTTTT. As protein: CASSRPDAGSSTGELFF. The chain carries TRBV28 and TRBJ2-2; D may be TRBD2 (6 bases). Germline assignment: CDR1 MDHEN and CDR2 SYDVKM. The V and J ends lost 5 bases and 5 bases respectively, with 21 bases between them. CDR3 length: 17 amino acids.

V is TRBV21-1 and J is TRBJ2-7; the listed D gene, TRBD1, was not tested against the DNA. TRBV21-1 is described as a pseudogene. The CDR3 runs to 15 residues. The CDR3 bases are TGTGCCAGCAGCAAAGTTGACAGGGGATCCTACGAGCAGTACTTC. The encoded protein is CASSKVDRGSYEQYF.

The CDR3 DNA reads TGTGCCAGCAGTTTACGGGACAGCCCCTACGAGCAGTACTTC. Translation gives CASSLRDSPYEQYF. The chain combines TRBV27 with TRBJ2-7; 7 bases are a match to TRBD1. V shed 2 bases, J shed 2 bases, and the junction held 3 bases outside the gene matches. CDR1 and CDR2 from the germline V gene are MNHEY and SMNVEV (reference sequence). The CDR3 has 14 amino acids.

This chain uses TRBV5-6 with TRBJ2-2, with TRBD1 identical over 9 bases. Germline assignment: CDR1 SGHDT and CDR2 YYEEEE. Trimming cost V 4 bases and J 5 bases; bases outside gene matches: 0. This CDR3 is 13 amino acids long. The CDR3 protein is CASSGQGTGELFF. The CDR3 bases are TGTGCCAGCAGCGGACAGGGGACCGGGGAGCTGTTTTTT.

In its sample, this clone was seen once. The rearrangement links TRBV30 to TRBJ1-1; D uncertain. Trimming took off 0 bases at V and 3 bases at J, with 8 bases between the two ends. This CDR3 contains 13 residues. Germline V CDR1 and CDR2: GTSNPN, SVGIG (reference sequence). DNA for the CDR3: TGTGCCTGGAGTGTCCACCGGGACACTGAAGCTTTCTTT. As protein: CAWSVHRDTEAFF.

CDR3: CASSLARQGPARQNSNQPQHF. CDR3 DNA sequence: TGTGCCAGCAGCTTAGCACGTCAGGGGCCTGCCAGGCAGAATAGCAATCAGCCCCAGCATTTT. The gene calls are TRBV7-8 and TRBJ1-5, with D perhaps matching TRBD1 (6 bases). Germline CDR1 is SGHVS and CDR2 is FQNEAQ. The V end was cut by 0 bases, the J end by 0 bases, with 24 bases between. The CDR3 covers 21 residues.

The CDR3: CASSQEEGRAGDRGQYF. For the CDR3, the DNA is TGCGCCAGCAGCCAAGAGGAAGGACGAGCGGGAGATAGGGGGCAGTACTTC. V usage is TRBV4-3 and J usage is TRBJ2-7; 8 bases align to TRBD2. The V gene end was trimmed by 0 bases and the J gene end by 9 bases; junction bases not matched to a gene: 16. Per the germline V gene, CDR1 is LGHNA and CDR2 is YSLEER. The CDR3 sequence is 17 residues long.

V is TRBV5-4 and J is TRBJ2-1, with D unresolved. CDR1 SGHNT and CDR2 YYREEE come from the germline V gene (reference sequence). Trimming pared 1 base from V and 6 bases from J, leaving 14 bases between. The CDR3 runs to 15 residues. CDR3 loop: CASSLRVSHGNEQFF. CDR3 in DNA: TGTGCCAGCAGCTTGCGGGTATCTCATGGCAATGAGCAGTTCTTC.

This chain uses TRBV6-5 with TRBJ2-7, with 11 nucleotides matching TRBD2. This CDR3 has 16 amino acids. The trim removed 1 base at V and 5 bases at J, leaving 7 bases unmatched. Germline assignment: CDR1 MNHEY and CDR2 SVGAGI. The chain's CDR3 is CASSYYPRLAGNEQYF. CDR3 sequence (DNA): TGTGCCAGCAGTTACTATCCCAGACTAGCGGGAAACGAGCAGTACTTC.

The V gene is TRBV2, the J gene TRBJ2-6; TRBD1 matches at 8 bases. The germline CDR1 and CDR2 sequences are SNHLY and FYNNEI. Trimming at V came to 5 bases and at J to 0 bases, leaving 6 bases not matched to a gene. There are 17 residues in the CDR3. This CDR3 reads CASSRDRSSSGANVLTF. CDR3 bases: TGTGCCAGCAGTCGGGACAGGTCGAGCTCTGGGGCCAACGTCCTGACTTTC. Looking up the rest from reference TRBV2 and TRBJ2-6 gives the full variable domain: EPEVTQTPSHQVTQMGQEVILRCVPISNHLYFYWYRQILGQKVEFLVSFYNNEISEKSEIFDDQFSVERPDGSNFTLKIRSTKLEDSAMYFCASSRDRSSSGANVLTFGAGSRLTVL.